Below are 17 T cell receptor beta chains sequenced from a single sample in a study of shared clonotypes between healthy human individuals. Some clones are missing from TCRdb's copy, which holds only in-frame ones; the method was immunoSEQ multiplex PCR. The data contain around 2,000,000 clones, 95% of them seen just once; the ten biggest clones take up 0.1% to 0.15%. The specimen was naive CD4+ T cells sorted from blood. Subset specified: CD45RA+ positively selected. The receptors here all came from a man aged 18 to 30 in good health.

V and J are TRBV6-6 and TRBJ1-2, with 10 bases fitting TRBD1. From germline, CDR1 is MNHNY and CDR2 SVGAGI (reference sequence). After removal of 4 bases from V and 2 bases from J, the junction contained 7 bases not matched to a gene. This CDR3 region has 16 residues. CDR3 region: CASSSPSGQGNYGYTF. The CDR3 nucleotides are TGTGCCAGCAGTTCCCCCTCGGGACAGGGGAACTATGGCTACACCTTC.

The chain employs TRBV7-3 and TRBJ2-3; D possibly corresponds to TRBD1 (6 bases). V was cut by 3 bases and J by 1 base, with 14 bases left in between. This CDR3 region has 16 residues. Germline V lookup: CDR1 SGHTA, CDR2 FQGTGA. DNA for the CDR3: TGTGCCAGCAGCTTCCACAGGGACATGGGCACAGATACGCAGTATTTT. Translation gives CASSFHRDMGTDTQYF.

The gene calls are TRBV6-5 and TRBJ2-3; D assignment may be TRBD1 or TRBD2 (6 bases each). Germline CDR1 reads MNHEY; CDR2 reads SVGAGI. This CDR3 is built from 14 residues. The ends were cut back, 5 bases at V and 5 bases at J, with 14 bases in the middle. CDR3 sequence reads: CASSIGGSLDTQYF. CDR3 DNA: TGTGCCAGCAGTATAGGGGGGTCCCTAGATACGCAGTATTTT.

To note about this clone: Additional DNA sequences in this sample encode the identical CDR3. The CDR3 bases are TGTGCCAGCAGCTTATGGACAGGGGGGACAGATACGCAGTATTTT. Residues: CASSLWTGGTDTQYF. J is TRBJ2-3 and V is TRBV7-9; 10 positions match TRBD1. The ends lost 2 bases at V and 3 bases at J; junction bases unmatched: 2. The CDR3 has 15 amino acids. In germline, CDR1 is SEHNR, CDR2 FQNEAQ (reference sequence).

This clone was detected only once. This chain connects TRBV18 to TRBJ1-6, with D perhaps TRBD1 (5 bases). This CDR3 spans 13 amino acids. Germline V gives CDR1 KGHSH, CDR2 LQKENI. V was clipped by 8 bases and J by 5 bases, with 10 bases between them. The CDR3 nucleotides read TGTGCCAGCGGGGGGGGGAATAATTCACCCCTCCACTTT. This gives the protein CASGGGNNSPLHF.

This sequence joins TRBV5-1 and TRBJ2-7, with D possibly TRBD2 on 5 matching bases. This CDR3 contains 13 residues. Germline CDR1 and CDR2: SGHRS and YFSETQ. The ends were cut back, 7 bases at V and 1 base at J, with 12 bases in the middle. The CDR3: CASFETGSYEQYF. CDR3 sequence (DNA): TGCGCCAGCTTCGAAACGGGGTCCTACGAGCAGTACTTC.

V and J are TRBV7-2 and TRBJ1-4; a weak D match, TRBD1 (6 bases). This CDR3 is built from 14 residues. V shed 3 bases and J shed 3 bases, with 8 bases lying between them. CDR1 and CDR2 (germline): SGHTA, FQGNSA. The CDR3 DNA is TGTGCCAGCAGCTTGTGGACAGCTAATGAAAAACTGTTTTTT. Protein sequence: CASSLWTANEKLFF.

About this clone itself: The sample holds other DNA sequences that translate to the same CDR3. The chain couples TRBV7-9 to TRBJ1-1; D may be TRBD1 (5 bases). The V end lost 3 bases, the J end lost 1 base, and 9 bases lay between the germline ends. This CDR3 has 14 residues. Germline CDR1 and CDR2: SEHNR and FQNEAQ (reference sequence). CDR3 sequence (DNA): TGTGCCAGCAGCTTGGGGGTTGGGAACACTGAAGCTTTCTTT. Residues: CASSLGVGNTEAFF.

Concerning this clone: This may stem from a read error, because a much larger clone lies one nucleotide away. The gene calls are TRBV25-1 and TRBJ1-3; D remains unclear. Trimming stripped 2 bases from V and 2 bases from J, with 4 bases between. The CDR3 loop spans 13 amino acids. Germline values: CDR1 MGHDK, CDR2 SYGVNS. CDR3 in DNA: TGTGCCAGCAGTGAAGTAGCTGGAAACACCATATATTTT. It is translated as CASSEVAGNTIYF.

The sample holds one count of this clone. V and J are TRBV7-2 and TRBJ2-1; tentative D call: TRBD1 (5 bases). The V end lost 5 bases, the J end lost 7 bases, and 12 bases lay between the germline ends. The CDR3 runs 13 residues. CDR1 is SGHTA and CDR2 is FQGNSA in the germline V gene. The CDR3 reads CASSGTQGNEQFF. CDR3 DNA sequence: TGTGCCAGCAGCGGAACGCAGGGTAATGAGCAGTTCTTC.

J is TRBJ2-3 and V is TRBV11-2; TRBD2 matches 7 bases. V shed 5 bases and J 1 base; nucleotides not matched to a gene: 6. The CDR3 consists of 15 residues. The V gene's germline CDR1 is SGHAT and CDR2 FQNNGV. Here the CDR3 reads CASSPVAGGTDTQYF. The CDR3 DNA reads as TGTGCCAGCAGCCCCGTGGCGGGGGGCACAGATACGCAGTATTTT.

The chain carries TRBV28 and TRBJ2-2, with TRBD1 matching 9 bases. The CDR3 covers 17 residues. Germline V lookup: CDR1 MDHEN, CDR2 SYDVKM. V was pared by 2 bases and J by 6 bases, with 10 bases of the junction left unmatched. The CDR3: CASSLLPGQGFSGELFF. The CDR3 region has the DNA TGTGCCAGCAGTTTACTTCCGGGACAGGGATTCTCCGGGGAGCTGTTTTTT.

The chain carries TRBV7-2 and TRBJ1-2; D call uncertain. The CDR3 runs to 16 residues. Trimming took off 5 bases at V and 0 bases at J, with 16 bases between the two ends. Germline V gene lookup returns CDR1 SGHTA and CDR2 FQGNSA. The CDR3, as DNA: TGTGCCAGCAGCCCTCGAGCAGGCCTTACTAACTATGGCTACACCTTC. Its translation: CASSPRAGLTNYGYTF.

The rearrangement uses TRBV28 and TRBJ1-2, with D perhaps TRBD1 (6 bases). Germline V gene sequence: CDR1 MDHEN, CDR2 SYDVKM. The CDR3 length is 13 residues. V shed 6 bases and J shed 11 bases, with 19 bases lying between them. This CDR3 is CASSLDKSRGYTF. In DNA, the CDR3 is TGTGCCAGCAGCTTAGACAAGAGTAGGGGGTACACCTTC.

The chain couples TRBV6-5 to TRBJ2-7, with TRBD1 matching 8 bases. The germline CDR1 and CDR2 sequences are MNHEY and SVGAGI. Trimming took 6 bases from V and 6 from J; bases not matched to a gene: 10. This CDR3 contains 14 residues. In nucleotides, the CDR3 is TGTGCCAGCAGGCCAGGGGGCGGCCGCGGCGAGCAGTACTTC. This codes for CASRPGGGRGEQYF.

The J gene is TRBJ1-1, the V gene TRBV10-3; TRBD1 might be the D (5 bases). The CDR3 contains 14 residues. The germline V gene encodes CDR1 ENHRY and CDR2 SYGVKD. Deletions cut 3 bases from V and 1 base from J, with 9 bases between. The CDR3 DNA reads TGTGCCATCAGTGAAAACGGACAGAACACTGAAGCTTTCTTT. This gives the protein CAISENGQNTEAFF.

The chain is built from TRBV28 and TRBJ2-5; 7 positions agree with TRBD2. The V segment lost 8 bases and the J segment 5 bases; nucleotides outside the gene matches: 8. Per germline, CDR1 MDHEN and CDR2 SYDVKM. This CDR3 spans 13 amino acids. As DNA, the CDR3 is TGTGCCAGCCAGGGAGCGGGGCGCGAGACCCAGTACTTC. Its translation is CASQGAGRETQYF.